The 9 T cell receptor beta chains given below trace back to one sample, sequenced in a study of early T cells in non-severe SARS-CoV-2 infection. TCRdb independently ran MiXCR on the 5' RACE reads; one entry per CDR3 protein. Of 95,000 to 100,000 distinct CDR3 sequences listed, roughly 11% are singletons. Input material: whole blood. These receptors all come from an adult who was a healthcare worker with PCR-confirmed SARS-CoV-2 infection or an uninfected control (not recorded which).

The chain employs TRBV9 and TRBJ1-4; D remains unclear. CDR3 size: 15 residues. The germline CDR1 and CDR2 sequences are SGDLS and YYNGEE. V lost 0 bases and J lost 7, with 13 bases in between. The CDR3 here is CASSVGAVMTEKLFF. The CDR3 coding sequence is TGTGCCAGCAGCGTAGGAGCGGTTATGACTGAAAAACTGTTTTTT.

This clonotype was seen ten or more times. This chain links TRBV18 with TRBJ2-7; D perhaps matches TRBD2 (5 bases). The V gene lost 8 bases and the J gene lost 0 bases, with 20 bases spanning the gap. CDR3 size: 16 residues. CDR1 is KGHSH and CDR2 is LQKENI in the germline V gene. The CDR3 DNA reads TGTGCCAGCCACCCGGGGAGTAACACGCACTCCTACGAGCAGTACTTC. It translates to CASHPGSNTHSYEQYF. The whole variable domain, filled in from reference TRBV18 and TRBJ2-7, reads NAGVMQNPRHLVRRRGQEARLRCSPMKGHSHVYWYRQLPEEGLKFMVYLQKENIIDESGMPKERFSAEFPKEGPSILRIQQVVRGDSAAYFCASHPGSNTHSYEQYFGPGTRLTVT.

Only a few counts were recorded for this clonotype. This rearrangement joins TRBV19 to TRBJ2-1; 8 bases are shared with TRBD1. The trim removed 0 bases at V and 10 bases at J, leaving 14 bases unmatched. The CDR3 extends over 17 amino acids. From germline, CDR1 is LNHDA and CDR2 SQIVND (reference sequence). Here the CDR3 reads CASSIDWTGYLVGEQFF. The CDR3 DNA reads as TGTGCCAGTAGTATAGATTGGACAGGGTACCTGGTAGGGGAGCAGTTCTTC.

This clonotype was counted at least ten times. The chain combines TRBV11-2 with TRBJ2-3; 9 bases fit TRBD1. CDR1 is SGHAT and CDR2 is FQNNGV in the germline V gene. J was trimmed by 3 bases and V by 5 bases; bases with no gene match: 6. The length of the CDR3 is 15 residues. The CDR3 sequence: CASSPDRGSTDTQYF. In nucleotides, the CDR3 is TGTGCCAGCAGCCCCGACAGGGGGTCAACAGATACGCAGTATTTT.

In this sample, this clonotype turned up many times. The V gene is TRBV28, the J gene TRBJ2-6; D might be TRBD1 (6 bases). Germline-derived CDR1 and CDR2 are MDHEN and SYDVKM. The CDR3 totals 15 residues. Trimming stripped 7 bases from V and 2 bases from J, with 12 bases between. In nucleotides, the CDR3 is TGTGCCAGCACCCTGCCAGGGGCTGGGGCCAACGTCCTGACTTTC. This sequence encodes CASTLPGAGANVLTF.

The J gene is TRBJ2-3, the V gene TRBV7-9; 10 nucleotides align to TRBD2. V shed 1 base and J 5 bases; nucleotides not matched to a gene: 6. There are 16 residues in the CDR3. CDR1 is SEHNR and CDR2 is FQNEAQ in the germline V gene (reference sequence). Here the CDR3 reads CASSLVPSGRRDTQYF. The CDR3 DNA reads TGTGCCAGCAGCTTAGTCCCTAGCGGGAGACGAGATACGCAGTATTTT.

The chain is built from TRBV20-1 and TRBJ2-3; 8 bases align to TRBD2. CDR1 is DFQATT, CDR2 SNEGSKA, per germline (reference sequence). V was pared by 3 bases and J by 2 bases, with 7 bases of the junction left unmatched. The CDR3 has 15 residues. CDR3 in amino acids: CSARRGETTTDTQYF. CDR3 coding DNA: TGCAGTGCTAGGCGGGGGGAGACAACCACAGATACGCAGTATTTT.

Only a few counts were recorded for this clonotype. The rearrangement uses TRBV3-1 and TRBJ2-3, with 8 bases that match TRBD2. V dropped 6 bases and J dropped 0; count of bases not matched to a gene: 11. There are 17 residues in the CDR3. Germline values: CDR1 LGHDT, CDR2 YNNKEL (reference sequence). The CDR3: CASSRTGTRRSTDTQYF. The CDR3 nucleotides read TGTGCCAGCAGTCGAACCGGGACTAGGAGAAGCACAGATACGCAGTATTTT.

This clonotype occurred a few times. The chain uses TRBV6-1 and TRBJ1-1, with a weak D call TRBD1 (5 bases). Trimming removed 3 bases from V and 4 bases from J, with 15 bases in between. Looked up from germline, CDR1 is MNHNS and CDR2 is SASEGT. CDR3 size: 15 residues. Written as DNA, the CDR3 is TGTGCCAGCAGTGAGCTGGGACCCGTGGGCACTGAAGCTTTCTTT. Amino acids: CASSELGPVGTEAFF.